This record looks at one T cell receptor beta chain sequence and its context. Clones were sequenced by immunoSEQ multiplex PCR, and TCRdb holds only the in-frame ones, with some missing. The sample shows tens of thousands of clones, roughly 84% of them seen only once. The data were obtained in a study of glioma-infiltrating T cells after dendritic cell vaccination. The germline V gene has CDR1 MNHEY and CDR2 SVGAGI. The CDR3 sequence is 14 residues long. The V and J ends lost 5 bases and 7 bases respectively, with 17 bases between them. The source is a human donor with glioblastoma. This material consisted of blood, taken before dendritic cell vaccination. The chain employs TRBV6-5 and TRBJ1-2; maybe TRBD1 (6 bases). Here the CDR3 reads CASSRLGGASGYTF. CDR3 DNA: TGTGCCAGCAGTCGCCTTGGGGGGGCGTCTGGCTACACCTTC.